Each of the 10 T cell receptor beta chains below was sequenced from the same sample in a study of cytomegalovirus exposure and HLA in healthy donors. The repertoire was sequenced with immunoSEQ multiplex PCR; TCRdb's copy has only in-frame clones and lacks some. The sample shows fewer than 150,000 clones, roughly 86% of them seen only once. Sequencing was performed on PBMCs. The receptor set was obtained from a young man in good health and CMV-seropositive.

This clone was seen just once. The V and J genes are TRBV5-3 and TRBJ2-7; D ambiguous. TRBV5-3 is reported as an ORF; its role is uncertain. There are 14 residues in the CDR3. The ends were cut back, 0 bases at V and 6 bases at J, with 13 bases in the middle. The CDR3 sequence is CARSLGHYVIEQYF. In nucleotides, the CDR3 is TGTGCCAGAAGCTTGGGCCACTACGTCATCGAGCAGTACTTC.

This sequence joins TRBV9 and TRBJ2-2, with a possible D match to TRBD2 (6 bases). Trimming pared 3 bases from V and 7 bases from J, leaving 13 bases between. The CDR3 totals 14 residues. Germline V lookup: CDR1 SGDLS, CDR2 YYNGEE. The CDR3 spells CASSATGVGGELFF. CDR3 nucleotide sequence: TGTGCCAGCAGCGCGACGGGGGTTGGCGGGGAGCTGTTTTTT. The whole variable domain, filled in from reference TRBV9 and TRBJ2-2, reads DSGVTQTPKHLITATGQRVTLRCSPRSGDLSVYWYQQSLDQGLQFLIQYYNGEERAKGNILERFSAQQFPDLHSELNLSSLELGDSALYFCASSATGVGGELFFGEGSRLTVL.

The chain employs TRBV5-1 and TRBJ2-7; TRBD2 aligns across 8 bases. V lost 2 bases to trimming and J lost 2 bases; unmatched junction nucleotides: 3. The germline V gene has CDR1 SGHRS and CDR2 YFSETQ. The CDR3 consists of 14 residues. CDR3: CASSLAGATYEQYF. The CDR3 nucleotides read TGCGCCAGCAGCTTAGCGGGGGCAACCTACGAGCAGTACTTC.

The J gene is TRBJ1-4, the V gene TRBV7-9; D may be TRBD1 (6 bases). V lost 1 base and J lost 0, with 9 bases in between. The CDR3 runs to 16 residues. The germline gives CDR1 SEHNR, CDR2 FQNEAQ (reference sequence). DNA of the CDR3: TGTGCCAGCAGCTTAGGGGCAGGGGCAACTAATGAAAAACTGTTTTTT. It translates to CASSLGAGATNEKLFF.

CDR3 residues: CAWSLTGEAVIYF. In nucleotides, the CDR3 is TGTGCCTGGAGTTTGACAGGGGAAGCCGTTATATATTTT. The J gene is TRBJ1-3, the V gene TRBV30; 8 nucleotides agree with TRBD1. The germline V gene has CDR1 GTSNPN and CDR2 SVGIG (reference sequence). The V gene end was trimmed by 2 bases and the J gene end by 13 bases; junction bases not matched to a gene: 10. This CDR3 is 13 amino acids long.

The rearrangement uses TRBV10-3 and TRBJ2-1, with a possible D match to TRBD2 (5 bases). Germline values: CDR1 ENHRY, CDR2 SYGVKD. This CDR3 contains 12 residues. Trimming shortened V by 2 bases and J by 8 bases, and 7 bases separated the two germline ends. This chain's CDR3 is CAISEGSDEQFF. The CDR3 coding sequence is TGTGCCATCAGTGAGGGTAGCGATGAGCAGTTCTTC.

The V call is TRBV15, the J call TRBJ2-5; D gene ambiguous. V was trimmed by 0 bases and J by 0 bases, leaving 2 bases between them. From germline, CDR1 is LNHNV and CDR2 YYDKDF (reference sequence). The CDR3 has 13 residues. The CDR3 is CATSRDNQETQYF. CDR3 DNA sequence: TGTGCCACCAGCAGAGATAACCAAGAGACCCAGTACTTC. Based on the CDR3 plus reference TRBV15 and TRBJ2-5, the full variable domain is DAMVIQNPRYQVTQFGKPVTLSCSQTLNHNVMYWYQQKSSQAPKLLFHYYDKDFNNEADTPDNFQSRRPNTSFCFLDIRSPGLGDTAMYLCATSRDNQETQYFGPGTRLLVL.

This chain uses TRBV30 with TRBJ2-1; a possible D gene is TRBD1 (6 bases). The ends were cut back, 0 bases at V and 7 bases at J, with 13 bases in the middle. Per the germline V gene, CDR1 is GTSNPN and CDR2 is SVGIG (reference sequence). The CDR3 contains 14 residues. The CDR3 region has the DNA TGTGCCTGGAGTGTACTCAGGGGTTGGAATGAGCAGTTCTTC. Translation: CAWSVLRGWNEQFF.

The chain employs TRBV15 and TRBJ2-7; D is uncertain. Trimming removed 0 bases at V and 2 bases at J, with 11 bases between. The CDR3 covers 15 residues. Germline V gene sequence: CDR1 LNHNV, CDR2 YYDKDF (reference sequence). The CDR3 region has the DNA TGTGCCACCAGCAGAGAATTTAGTTCAACCTACGAGCAGTACTTC. Its protein is CATSREFSSTYEQYF.

This chain links TRBV6-5 with TRBJ1-4; D call uncertain. Trimming left V 2 bases short and J 4 bases short, with 8 bases between. This CDR3 has 14 residues. Germline V CDR1 and CDR2: MNHEY, SVGAGI. The DNA of the CDR3 is TGTGCCAGCAGTTACGGGCGGGGTAATGAAAAACTGTTTTTT. The encoded protein is CASSYGRGNEKLFF.